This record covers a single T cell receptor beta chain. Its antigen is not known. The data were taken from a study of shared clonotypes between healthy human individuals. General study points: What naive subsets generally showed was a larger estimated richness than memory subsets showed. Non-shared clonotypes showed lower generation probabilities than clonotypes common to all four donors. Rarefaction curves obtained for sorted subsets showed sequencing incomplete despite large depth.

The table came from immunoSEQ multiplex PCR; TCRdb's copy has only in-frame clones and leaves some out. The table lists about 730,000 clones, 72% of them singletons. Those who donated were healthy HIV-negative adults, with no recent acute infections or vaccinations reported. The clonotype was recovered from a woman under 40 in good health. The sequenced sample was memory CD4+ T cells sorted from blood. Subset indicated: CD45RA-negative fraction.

CDR3 bases: TGCAGCGTGACTAGCACAGATACGCAGTATTTT. It translates to CSVTSTDTQYF. The chain recombines TRBV29-1 with TRBJ2-3, with no clear D. CDR3 size: 11 residues. Deletions cut 6 bases from V and 0 bases from J, with 4 bases between. Germline CDR1 and CDR2: SQVTM and ANQGSEA.